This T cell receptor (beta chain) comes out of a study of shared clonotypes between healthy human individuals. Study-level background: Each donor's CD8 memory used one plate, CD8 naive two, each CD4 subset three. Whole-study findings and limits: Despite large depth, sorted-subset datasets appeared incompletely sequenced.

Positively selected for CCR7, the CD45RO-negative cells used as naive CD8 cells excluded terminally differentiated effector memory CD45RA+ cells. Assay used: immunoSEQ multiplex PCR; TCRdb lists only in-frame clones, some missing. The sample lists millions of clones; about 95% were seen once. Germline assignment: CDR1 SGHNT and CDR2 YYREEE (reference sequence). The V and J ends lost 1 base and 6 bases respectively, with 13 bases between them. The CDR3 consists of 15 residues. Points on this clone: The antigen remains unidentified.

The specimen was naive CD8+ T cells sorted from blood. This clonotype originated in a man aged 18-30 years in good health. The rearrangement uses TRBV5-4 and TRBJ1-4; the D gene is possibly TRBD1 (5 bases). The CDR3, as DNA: TGTGCCAGCAGCTTGATCGGGGCGACGGATGAAAAACTGTTTTTT. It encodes CASSLIGATDEKLFF. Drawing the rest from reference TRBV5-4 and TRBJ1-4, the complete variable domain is ETGVTQSPTHLIKTRGQQVTLRCSSQSGHNTVSWYQQALGQGPQFIFQYYREEENGRGNFPPRFSGLQFPNYSSELNVNALELDDSALYLCASSLIGATDEKLFFGSGTQLSVL.